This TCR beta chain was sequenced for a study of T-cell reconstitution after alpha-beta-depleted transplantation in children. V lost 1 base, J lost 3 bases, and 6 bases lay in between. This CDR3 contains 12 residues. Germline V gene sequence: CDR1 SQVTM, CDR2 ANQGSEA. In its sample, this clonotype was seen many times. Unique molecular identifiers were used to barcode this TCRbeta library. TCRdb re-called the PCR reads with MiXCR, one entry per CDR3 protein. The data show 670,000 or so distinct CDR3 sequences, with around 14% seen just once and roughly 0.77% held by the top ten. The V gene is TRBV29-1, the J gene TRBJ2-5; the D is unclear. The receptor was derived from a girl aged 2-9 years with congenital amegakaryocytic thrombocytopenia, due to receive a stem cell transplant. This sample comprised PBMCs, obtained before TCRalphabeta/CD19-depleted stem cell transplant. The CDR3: CSVEALEETQYF. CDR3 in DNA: TGCAGCGTTGAAGCCCTCGAAGAGACCCAGTACTTC.